This passage covers 2 T cell receptor beta chains from one sample sequenced in a study of T cells after yellow fever vaccination. TCRdb processed the 5' RACE reads anew with MiXCR; each CDR3 protein has one entry. The sample includes 340,000 or so distinct CDR3 sequences, about an eighth of them seen just once. The sample here was CD4+ T cells sorted from PBMCs, taken 15 days after the yellow fever booster vaccination. The receptors stem from a man aged 18 to 35 who received the YFV17D yellow fever vaccine.

This clonotype was found a few times. The chain uses TRBV4-2 and TRBJ2-7, with unresolved D. Trimming took 1 base from V and 5 from J, leaving 6 bases between them. Germline assignment: CDR1 LGHNA and CDR2 YNFKEQ. This CDR3 spans 12 amino acids. In nucleotides, the CDR3 is TGTGCCAGCAGCCAAGTTGATGACGAGCAGTACTTC. Translation: CASSQVDDEQYF.

This clonotype has ten or more counts. This sequence joins TRBV27 and TRBJ2-1; D is uncertain. Germline V gene data show CDR1 as MNHEY and CDR2 as SMNVEV (reference sequence). Trimming took off 8 bases at V and 2 bases at J, with 16 bases between the two ends. There are 15 residues in the CDR3. In DNA form, the CDR3 reads TGTGCCAGCCTTGTTTGGCCAAATACCTACAATGAGCAGTTCTTC. This gives the protein CASLVWPNTYNEQFF.